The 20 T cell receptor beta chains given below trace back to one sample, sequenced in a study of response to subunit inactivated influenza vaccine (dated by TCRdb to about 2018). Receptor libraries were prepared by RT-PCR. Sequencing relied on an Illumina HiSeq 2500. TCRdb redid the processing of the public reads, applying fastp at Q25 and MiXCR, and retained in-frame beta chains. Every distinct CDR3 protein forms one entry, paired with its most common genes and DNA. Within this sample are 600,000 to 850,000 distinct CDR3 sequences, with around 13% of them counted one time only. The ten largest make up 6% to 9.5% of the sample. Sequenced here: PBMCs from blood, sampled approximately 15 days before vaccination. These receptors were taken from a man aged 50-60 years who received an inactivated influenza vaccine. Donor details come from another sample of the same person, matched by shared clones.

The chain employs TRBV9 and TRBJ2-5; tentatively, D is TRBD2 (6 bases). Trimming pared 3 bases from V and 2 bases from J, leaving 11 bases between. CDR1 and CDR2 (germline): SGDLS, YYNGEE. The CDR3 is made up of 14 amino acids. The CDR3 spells CASSGGTKQETQYF. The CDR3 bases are TGTGCCAGCAGCGGCGGGACCAAACAAGAGACCCAGTACTTC. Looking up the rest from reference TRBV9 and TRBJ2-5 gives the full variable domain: DSGVTQTPKHLITATGQRVTLRCSPRSGDLSVYWYQQSLDQGLQFLIQYYNGEERAKGNILERFSAQQFPDLHSELNLSSLELGDSALYFCASSGGTKQETQYFGPGTRLLVL.

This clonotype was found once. The CDR3 coding sequence is TGCAGTGCTCAAAACTCTGAGACCCAGTACTTC. Translated, it gives CSAQNSETQYF. This sequence joins TRBV20-1 and TRBJ2-5; no reliable D call. There are 11 residues in the CDR3. Per germline, CDR1 DFQATT and CDR2 SNEGSKA (reference sequence). Trimming removed 5 bases from V and 5 bases from J, with 9 bases in between.

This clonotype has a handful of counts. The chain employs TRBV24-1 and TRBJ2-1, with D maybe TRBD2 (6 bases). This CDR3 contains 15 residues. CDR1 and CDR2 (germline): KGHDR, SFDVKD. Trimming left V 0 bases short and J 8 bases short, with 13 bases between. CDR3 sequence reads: CATSDLQGWGDEQFF. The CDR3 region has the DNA TGTGCCACCAGTGATTTGCAAGGCTGGGGGGATGAGCAGTTCTTC.

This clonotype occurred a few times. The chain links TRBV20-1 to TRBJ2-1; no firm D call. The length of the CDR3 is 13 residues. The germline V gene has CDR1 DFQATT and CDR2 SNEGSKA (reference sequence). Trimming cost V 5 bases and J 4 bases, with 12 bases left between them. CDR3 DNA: TGCAGTGCTCCTGGTCCCTTTTACAATGAGCAGTTCTTC. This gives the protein CSAPGPFYNEQFF.

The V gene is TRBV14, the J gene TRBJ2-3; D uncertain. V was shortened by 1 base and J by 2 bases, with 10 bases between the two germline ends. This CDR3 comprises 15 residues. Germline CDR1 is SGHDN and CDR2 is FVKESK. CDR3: CASSQGGTYTDTQYF. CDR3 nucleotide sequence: TGTGCCAGCAGCCAAGGCGGCACTTACACAGATACGCAGTATTTT.

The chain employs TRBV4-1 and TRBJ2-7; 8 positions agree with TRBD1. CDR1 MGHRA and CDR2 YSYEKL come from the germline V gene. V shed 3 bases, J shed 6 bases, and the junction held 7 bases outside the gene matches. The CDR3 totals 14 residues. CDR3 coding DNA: TGCGCCAGCAGCCAGAGGACAGGGCTGGGCGAGCAGTACTTC. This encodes CASSQRTGLGEQYF.

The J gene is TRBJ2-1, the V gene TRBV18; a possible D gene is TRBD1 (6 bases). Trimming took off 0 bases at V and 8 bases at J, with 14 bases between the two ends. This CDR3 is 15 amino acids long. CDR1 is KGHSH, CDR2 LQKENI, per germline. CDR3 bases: TGTGCCAGCTCACCACCGAGGAGTGGGGGCGATGAGCAGTTCTTC. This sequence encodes CASSPPRSGGDEQFF.

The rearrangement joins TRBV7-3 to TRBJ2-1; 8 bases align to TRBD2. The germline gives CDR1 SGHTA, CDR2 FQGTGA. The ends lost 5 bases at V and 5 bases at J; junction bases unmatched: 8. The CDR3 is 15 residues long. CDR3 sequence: CASSQSGSFDNEQFF. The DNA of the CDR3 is TGTGCCAGCAGCCAAAGCGGGAGTTTCGACAATGAGCAGTTCTTC.

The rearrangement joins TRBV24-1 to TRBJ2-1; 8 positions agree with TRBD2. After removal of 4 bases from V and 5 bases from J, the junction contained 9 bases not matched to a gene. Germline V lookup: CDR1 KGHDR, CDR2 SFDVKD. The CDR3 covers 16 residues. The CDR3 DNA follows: TGTGCCACCAGTGAGACCGGGACTAGTGGGAACAATGAGCAGTTCTTC. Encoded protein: CATSETGTSGNNEQFF.

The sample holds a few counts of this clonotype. The CDR3: CASSLQDGGRYEQYF. CDR3 bases: TGTGCCAGCAGCTTACAGGACGGAGGCCGGTACGAGCAGTACTTC. The chain uses TRBV7-9 and TRBJ2-7; D is possibly TRBD2 (5 bases). Trimming removed 2 bases at V and 4 bases at J, with 15 bases between. CDR1 is SEHNR and CDR2 is FQNEAQ in the germline V gene (reference sequence). The CDR3 runs 15 residues.

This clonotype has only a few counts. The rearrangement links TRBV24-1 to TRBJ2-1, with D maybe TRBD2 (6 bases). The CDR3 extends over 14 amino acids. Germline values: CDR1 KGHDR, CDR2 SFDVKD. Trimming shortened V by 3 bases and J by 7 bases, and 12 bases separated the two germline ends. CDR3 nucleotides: TGTGCCACCAGTGATGTACCTAGCGTTAATGAGCAGTTCTTC. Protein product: CATSDVPSVNEQFF.

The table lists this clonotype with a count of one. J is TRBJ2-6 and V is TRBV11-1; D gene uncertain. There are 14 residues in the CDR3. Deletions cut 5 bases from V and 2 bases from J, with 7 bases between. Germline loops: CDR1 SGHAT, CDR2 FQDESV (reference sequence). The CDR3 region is CASSPMAGANVLTF. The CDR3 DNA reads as TGTGCCAGCAGCCCCATGGCTGGGGCCAACGTCCTGACTTTC.

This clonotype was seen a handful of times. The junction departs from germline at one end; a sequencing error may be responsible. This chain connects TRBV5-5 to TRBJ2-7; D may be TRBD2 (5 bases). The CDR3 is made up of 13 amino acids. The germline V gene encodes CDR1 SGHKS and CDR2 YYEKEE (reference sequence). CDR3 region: CASTLGSTYEQYF. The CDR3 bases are TGTGCCAGCACCTTGGGGAGTACCTACGAGCAGTACTTC.

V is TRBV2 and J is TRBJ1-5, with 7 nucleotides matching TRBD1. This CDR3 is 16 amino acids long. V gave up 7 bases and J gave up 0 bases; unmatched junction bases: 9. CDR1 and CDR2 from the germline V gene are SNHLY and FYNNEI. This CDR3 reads CASTRGQTYSNQPQHF. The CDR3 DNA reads TGTGCCAGCACTAGGGGACAGACCTATAGCAATCAGCCCCAGCATTTT.

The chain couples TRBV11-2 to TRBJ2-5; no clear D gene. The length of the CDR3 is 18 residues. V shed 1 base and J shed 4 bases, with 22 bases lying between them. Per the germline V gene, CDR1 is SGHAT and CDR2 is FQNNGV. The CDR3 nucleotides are TGTGCCAGCAGCTTAGGGATTGGTCAGACCGGGTCTCGAGAGACCCAGTACTTC. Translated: CASSLGIGQTGSRETQYF.

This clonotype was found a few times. The CDR3 DNA is TGTGCCAGCAGCTTAGCTCATGGGCCCTATGGCTACACCTTC. Protein product: CASSLAHGPYGYTF. This chain connects TRBV7-2 to TRBJ1-2; D is unresolved. V was cut by 0 bases and J by 4 bases, with 9 bases left in between. The V gene's germline CDR1 is SGHTA and CDR2 FQGNSA. This CDR3 is built from 14 residues.

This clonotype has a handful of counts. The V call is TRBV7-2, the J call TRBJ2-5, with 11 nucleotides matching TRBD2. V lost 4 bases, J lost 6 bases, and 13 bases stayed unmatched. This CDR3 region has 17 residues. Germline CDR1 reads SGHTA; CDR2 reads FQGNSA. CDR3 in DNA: TGTGCCAGCAGCTCTCAATATAGCGGGGGGGGCCAGCAGACCCAGTACTTC. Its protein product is CASSSQYSGGGQQTQYF. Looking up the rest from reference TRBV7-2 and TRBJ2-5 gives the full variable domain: GAGVSQSPSNKVTEKGKDVELRCDPISGHTALYWYRQSLGQGLEFLIYFQGNSAPDKSGLPSDRFSAERTGGSVSTLTIQRTQQEDSAVYLCASSSQYSGGGQQTQYFGPGTRLLVL.

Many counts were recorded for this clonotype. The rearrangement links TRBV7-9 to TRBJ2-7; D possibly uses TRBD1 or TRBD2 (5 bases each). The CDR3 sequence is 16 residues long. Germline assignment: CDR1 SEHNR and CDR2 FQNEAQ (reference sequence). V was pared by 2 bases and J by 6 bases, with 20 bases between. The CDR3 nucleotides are TGTGCCAGCAGCTTAACGACGGGACGGCTGAAGGGCGAGCAGTACTTC. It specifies CASSLTTGRLKGEQYF.

In nucleotides, the CDR3 is TGTGCCACCAGCAGAATTTTGGGGCGGGAGGGCCTAAATGAGCAGTTCTTC. Residues: CATSRILGREGLNEQFF. This chain uses TRBV15 with TRBJ2-1; 9 nucleotides align to TRBD2. The V gene's germline CDR1 is LNHNV and CDR2 YYDKDF (reference sequence). Trimming cost V 2 bases and J 7 bases; bases outside gene matches: 12. The length of the CDR3 is 17 residues.

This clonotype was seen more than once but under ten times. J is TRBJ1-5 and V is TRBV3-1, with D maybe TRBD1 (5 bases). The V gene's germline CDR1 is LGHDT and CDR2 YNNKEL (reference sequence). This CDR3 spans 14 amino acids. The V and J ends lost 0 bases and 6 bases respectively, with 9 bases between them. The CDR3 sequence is CASSQDQGFQPQHF. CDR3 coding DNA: TGTGCCAGCAGCCAAGATCAGGGTTTTCAGCCCCAGCATTTT.